The rows below give T cell receptor beta chains drawn from one sample of a study of blood T cell repertoires in COVID-19. TCRdb's table, derived via immunoSEQ multiplex PCR, lists solely in-frame clones and lacks some. The sample shows 400,000 or so clones, approximately 88% of them seen only once. Source material: PBMCs or T cells enriched from blood (not recorded which). The receptors come from a woman aged 40-49 years with acute COVID-19. Each CDR3 is given with its conserved first and last residue. The D gene is left open where the match is weak. Expanded clones get a size class; other rows say once, few or many, or leave the size out.

j_gene | d_gene | v_gene | abundance | CDR3aa | CDR3nt
TRBJ1-1 | - | TRBV19 | - | CASSIAGGAYTEAFF | TGTGCCAGTAGTATTGCGGGGGGCGCTTACACTGAAGCTTTCTTT
TRBJ2-2 | - | TRBV21-1 | - | CASSKVQTSGGSSSNTGELFF | TGTGCCAGCAGCAAAGTCCAAACTAGCGGGGGGTCCTCTTCGAACACCGGGGAGCTGTTTTTT
TRBJ2-1 | TRBD2 | TRBV2 | - | CASRAGGGNEQFF | TGTGCCAGCAGGGCCGGGGGGGGAAATGAGCAGTTCTTC
TRBJ2-7 | - | TRBV7-9 | - | CASSLAWRGIYEQYF | TGTGCCAGCAGCTTAGCCTGGAGAGGTATCTACGAGCAGTACTTC
TRBJ2-5 | TRBD2 | TRBV5-1 | - | CASSLSAGVSETQYF | TGCGCCAGCAGCTTGTCGGCGGGGGTGTCAGAGACCCAGTACTTC
TRBJ2-1 | TRBD2 | TRBV18 | - | CASSQGLAGGIEQFF | TGTGCCAGCTCACAAGGACTAGCGGGGGGGATTGAGCAGTTCTTC
TRBJ1-2 | - | TRBV3-1/TRBV3-2 | - | CASSQAAGSTHGYTF | TGTGCCAGCAGCCAAGCCGCCGGGTCTACACATGGCTACACCTTC
TRBJ2-5 | - | TRBV24-1 | - | CATNIIQGSETQYF | TGTGCCACCAATATAATACAGGGTTCAGAGACCCAGTACTTC
TRBJ1-1 | - | TRBV9 | - | CASSVGVGHGTEAFF | TGTGCCAGCAGCGTAGGGGTTGGGCATGGAACTGAAGCTTTCTTT
TRBJ1-2 | - | TRBV6-5 | - | CASTRSTGDYGYTF | TGTGCCAGCACTCGCTCAACAGGCGATTATGGCTACACCTTC
TRBJ2-7 | TRBD1 | TRBV25-1 | - | CASSEVQGATYEQYF | TGTGCCAGCAGTGAAGTACAGGGGGCTACCTACGAGCAGTACTTC
TRBJ2-5 | - | TRBV2 | - | CASTAREKKETQYF | TGTGCCAGCACTGCTCGTGAGAAAAAAGAGACCCAGTACTTC
TRBJ1-2 | TRBD1 | TRBV29-1 | once | CSVRDRDYGYTF | TGCAGCGTACGAGACAGGGACTATGGCTACACCTTC
TRBJ1-1 | - | TRBV6-5 | - | CASSYSEVTEAFF | TGTGCCAGCAGTTATAGTGAGGTCACTGAAGCTTTCTTT
TRBJ2-3 | - | TRBV7-2 | - | CASSSIGGGTDTQYF | TGTGCCAGCAGCTCAATAGGGGGGGGCACAGATACGCAGTATTTT
TRBJ1-3 | - | TRBV6-5 | - | CASSTQGRSGNTIYF | TGTGCCAGCAGTACACAGGGCCGCTCTGGAAACACCATATATTTT
TRBJ1-6 | TRBD1 | TRBV9 | - | CASSVEQGSSPLHF | TGTGCCAGCAGCGTAGAACAGGGGAGTTCACCCCTCCACTTT
TRBJ2-7 | - | TRBV5-4 | - | CASSLSTGKVREQYF | TGTGCCAGCAGCTTGAGTACAGGGAAGGTGAGAGAGCAGTACTTC
TRBJ2-1 | - | TRBV25-1 | - | CASSELTEGRDYNEQFF | TGTGCCAGCAGTGAATTAACGGAGGGGCGGGATTACAATGAGCAGTTCTTC
TRBJ2-7 | TRBD1 | TRBV2 | - | CASSDPEGQVHEQYF | TGTGCCAGCAGTGATCCTGAAGGACAGGTCCACGAGCAGTACTTC
TRBJ2-7 | - | TRBV7-6 | once | CASSLGVGGHEQYF | TGTGCCAGCAGCTTAGGGGTGGGGGGGCACGAGCAGTACTTC
TRBJ2-7 | TRBD2 | TRBV20-1 | - | CSASGGDEQYF | TGCAGTGCTAGCGGGGGGGACGAGCAGTACTTC
TRBJ2-7 | TRBD1 | TRBV24-1 | - | CATSDFPLAAGQEAYEQYF | TGTGCCACCAGTGATTTCCCCCTCGCTGCGGGACAGGAGGCCTACGAGCAGTACTTC
TRBJ1-2 | TRBD1 | TRBV27 | - | CASRWTGDAPYGYTF | TGTGCCAGCAGATGGACAGGGGACGCCCCCTATGGCTACACCTTC
TRBJ1-2 | - | TRBV7-9 | few | CASSLALDTLNYGYTF | TGTGCCAGCAGCTTAGCTCTGGACACCTTGAACTATGGCTACACCTTC
TRBJ1-3 | - | TRBV4-1 | - | CASSQGEGGSVPGNTIYF | TGCGCCAGCAGCCAAGGGGAAGGGGGATCGGTCCCTGGAAACACCATATATTTT
TRBJ1-6 | - | TRBV30 | - | CAWSYQTNSPLHF | TGTGCCTGGAGTTATCAAACAAATTCACCCCTCCACTTT
TRBJ2-1 | TRBD2 | TRBV3-1/TRBV3-2 | - | CASSNELAESYNEQFF | TGTGCCAGCAGCAACGAACTAGCGGAGTCCTACAATGAGCAGTTCTTC
TRBJ1-2 | - | TRBV19 | - | CASISNPPDFQAGYYGYTF | TGTGCCAGTATTTCTAACCCACCCGATTTTCAAGCAGGTTACTATGGCTACACCTTC
TRBJ1-1 | - | TRBV10-3 | - | CAIISGMGTEAFF | TGTGCCATCATCAGCGGGATGGGGACTGAAGCTTTCTTT
TRBJ2-5 | - | TRBV4-2 | - | CASSQGRSEETQYF | TGTGCCAGCAGCCAAGGGCGGTCAGAAGAGACCCAGTACTTC
TRBJ1-1 | - | TRBV18 | - | CASSPPGRTEAFF | TGTGCCAGCTCACCGCCAGGGCGGACTGAAGCTTTCTTT
TRBJ2-3 | - | TRBV10-3 | - | CAISESKVIAGATDTQYF | TGTGCCATCAGTGAGTCGAAGGTCATTGCGGGGGCCACAGATACGCAGTATTTT
TRBJ1-1 | - | TRBV6-1 | - | CASSEAFWANTEAFF | TGTGCCAGCAGTGAAGCTTTCTGGGCGAACACTGAAGCTTTCTTT
TRBJ1-5 | - | TRBV12-3/TRBV12-4 | - | CASSWRGNQPQHF | TGTGCCAGCAGTTGGCGGGGCAATCAGCCCCAGCATTTT
TRBJ1-6 | TRBD1 | TRBV2 | - | CASSGTGDRSPLHF | TGTGCCAGCAGTGGAACAGGGGACAGGTCACCCCTCCACTTT
TRBJ1-5 | TRBD1 | TRBV7-2 | - | CASSLAGTGLGQPQHF | TGTGCCAGCAGCTTAGCCGGGACAGGGTTGGGTCAGCCCCAGCATTTT
TRBJ2-3 | - | TRBV25-1 | once | CASSQRAHTDTQYF | TGTGCCAGCAGTCAGCGGGCACACACAGATACGCAGTATTTT
TRBJ1-3 | - | TRBV19 | - | CASSLATDSGNTIYF | TGTGCCAGTAGTCTGGCGACAGACTCTGGAAACACCATATATTTT
TRBJ1-1 | TRBD1 | TRBV5-6 | - | CASSYRGVNTEAFF | TGTGCCAGCAGTTACAGGGGAGTGAACACTGAAGCTTTCTTT
TRBJ2-7 | - | TRBV29-1 | once | CSVALGTSAGEQYF | TGCAGCGTCGCGCTTGGGACGTCGGCGGGGGAGCAGTACTTC
TRBJ1-4 | TRBD1 | TRBV30 | - | CAWSSDRGGEKLFF | TGTGCCTGGAGTTCGGACAGGGGAGGTGAAAAACTGTTTTTT
TRBJ2-3 | - | TRBV6-5 | - | CASSYSTVSTDTQYF | TGTGCCAGCAGTTACTCGACAGTTAGCACAGATACGCAGTATTTT